This record looks at one T cell receptor beta chain sequence and its context. Sequencing used immunoSEQ multiplex PCR; TCRdb keeps in-frame clones, though not all of them. The data show tens of thousands of clones, around 80% seen once. This specimen belongs to a study of OX40 agonist ivuxolimab in advanced cancers. The length of the CDR3 is 15 residues. V dropped 0 bases and J dropped 0 bases, with 8 bases sitting between them. Per the germline V gene, CDR1 is LNHNV and CDR2 is YYDKDF (reference sequence). The chain employs TRBV15 and TRBJ2-5, with D perhaps matching TRBD2 (5 bases). The sequencing here drew on CD4+ or CD8+ T cells sorted from blood, taken in a trial of the OX40 agonist ivuxolimab. The TCR originated in an adult with an advanced solid tumor such as melanoma, head and neck, liver or kidney cancer. The CDR3: CATSRDRGYQETQYF. CDR3 sequence (DNA): TGTGCCACCAGCAGAGATCGAGGGTACCAAGAGACCCAGTACTTC. Together with reference TRBV15 and TRBJ2-5, the CDR3 gives the full variable domain: DAMVIQNPRYQVTQFGKPVTLSCSQTLNHNVMYWYQQKSSQAPKLLFHYYDKDFNNEADTPDNFQSRRPNTSFCFLDIRSPGLGDTAMYLCATSRDRGYQETQYFGPGTRLLVL.